The 27 T cell receptor beta chains below come from one sample, sequenced in a study of CXCR3-negative and CXCR3-positive naive CD8 T cells. 5' RACE with UMI labels generated the TRB cDNA libraries. TCRdb reprocessed the 5' RACE reads; each CDR3 protein has one entry and no DNA is given. Its table records 6,500 to 9,500 distinct CDR3 sequences. The sample consisted of naive CXCR3- CD8+ T cells from blood. As for subset: CD45RO-CCR7+CD27+CD95- naive CD8+ T cells lacking CXCR3 (TNR3-). The receptors shown here come from a human donor in good health. Some clones in this sample may be carry-over from other donors' samples.

CDR3 in amino acids: CASSWGTSEAEQFF. The gene calls are TRBV7-9 and TRBJ2-1; the TCRdb call, TRBD2, lacks DNA for checking. The CDR3 covers 14 residues. Looked up from germline, CDR1 is SEHNR and CDR2 is FQNEAQ (reference sequence).

V and J are TRBV24-1 and TRBJ2-1; TCRdb returns TRBD2, unconfirmable since there is no DNA. The CDR3 contains 13 residues. Germline V gene sequence: CDR1 KGHDR, CDR2 SFDVKD. CDR3 residues: CATSEATGPEQFF.

This rearrangement joins TRBV29-1 to TRBJ2-2; TCRdb gives TRBD2 as the D gene, but with no DNA this cannot be confirmed. Germline CDR1 and CDR2: SQVTM and ANQGSEA. The CDR3 has 17 residues. This chain's CDR3 is CSVETSPGEGRTGELFF.

In terms of frequency, this clonotype is medium-sized. The chain joins TRBV29-1 to TRBJ1-4; TCRdb's D gene call, TRBD1, goes unchecked for lack of DNA. Germline values: CDR1 SQVTM, CDR2 ANQGSEA. This CDR3 is built from 12 residues. The CDR3 here is CSVSREGEKLFF.

This chain connects TRBV12-3 or TRBV12-4 to TRBJ2-7; checking the TCRdb D call of TRBD1 is not possible without DNA. CDR3 length equals 13 residues. CDR3 loop: CASSFGQGYEQYF.

This clonotype counts as medium-sized by frequency. The chain is built from TRBV5-1 and TRBJ2-7; TCRdb designates TRBD1, a call that cannot be tested without DNA. The CDR3 contains 14 residues. Germline CDR1 is SGHRS and CDR2 is YFSETQ. CDR3 amino acids: CASSLNWGRDEQYF.

The chain couples TRBV3-1 to TRBJ1-5; the D call of TRBD1 rests on TCRdb alone, since no DNA is present to check it. CDR1 and CDR2 from the germline V gene are LGHDT and YNNKEL (reference sequence). This CDR3 comprises 14 residues. CDR3 in amino acids: CASSLDRSLQPQHF.

This clonotype ranks as medium-sized in terms of frequency. CDR3 in amino acids: CASSSGGQIYSPLHF. The chain uses TRBV28 and TRBJ1-6; the TCRdb call, TRBD1, lacks DNA for checking. The CDR3 covers 15 residues. In germline, CDR1 is MDHEN, CDR2 SYDVKM.

The chain recombines TRBV12-5 with TRBJ1-1. Germline lookup yields CDR1 LGHNT and CDR2 FRNRAP. The length of the CDR3 is 12 residues. This CDR3 is CASGLDFTEAFF.

This clonotype is medium-sized by frequency. This chain joins TRBV12-3 or TRBV12-4 and TRBJ1-2; the TCRdb D gene call, TRBD1, has no DNA to confirm it. The CDR3 spans 15 residues. The CDR3 is CASSLTWTGNYGYTF.

This chain connects TRBV12-3 or TRBV12-4 to TRBJ2-3; lacking DNA, the TRBD2 call made by TCRdb goes unchecked. The CDR3 loop spans 18 amino acids. The CDR3 is CASSSPGLAGPATDTQYF.

The chain carries TRBV28 and TRBJ2-1; TCRdb lists TRBD1, though no DNA is available to test this call. Germline CDR1 and CDR2: MDHEN and SYDVKM. The length of the CDR3 is 16 residues. CDR3 amino acids: CASSLEPGQGDNEQFF.

This clonotype is classed as medium-sized (0.01 to 0.1%) by frequency. This sequence joins TRBV20-1 and TRBJ1-1; TCRdb calls TRBD1, which cannot be checked without DNA. The CDR3 length is 13 residues. The germline V gene encodes CDR1 DFQATT and CDR2 SNEGSKA (reference sequence). The CDR3: CSSQRGLNTEAFF.

This chain connects TRBV29-1 to TRBJ1-2; TCRdb returns TRBD1, unconfirmable since there is no DNA. This CDR3 is built from 14 residues. CDR1 SQVTM and CDR2 ANQGSEA come from the germline V gene. The CDR3 reads CSVEPAQGSYGYTF.

The chain carries TRBV29-1 and TRBJ1-2; with no DNA, the TCRdb D assignment of TRBD1 cannot be verified. The CDR3 has 17 residues. Germline values: CDR1 SQVTM, CDR2 ANQGSEA. The CDR3 protein is CSVVEGQTPVIDYGYTF.

By frequency, this clonotype registers medium-sized. CDR3 sequence reads: CSAETSGKTWSTDTQYF. The chain is built from TRBV20-1 and TRBJ2-3; the TCRdb call, TRBD2, lacks DNA for checking. The CDR3 has 17 residues. Germline values: CDR1 DFQATT, CDR2 SNEGSKA (reference sequence).

By frequency, this clonotype is medium-sized. The CDR3 loop reads CASSYSTYGPLNAEAFF. V and J are TRBV6-2 or TRBV6-3 and TRBJ1-1. CDR1 and CDR2 (germline): MNHEY, SVGEGT. The CDR3 is 17 amino acids.

This clonotype shows up as medium-sized by frequency. The V and J genes are TRBV29-1 and TRBJ2-2; TCRdb's D call, TRBD2, is unchecked because there is no DNA. There are 14 residues in the CDR3. Germline CDR1 is SQVTM and CDR2 is ANQGSEA. CDR3 sequence: CSVEREGRTGELFF.

Measured by frequency, this clonotype is medium-sized. This chain's CDR3 is CASIPPGSEEFWRTEAFF. The chain joins TRBV27 to TRBJ1-1; TCRdb's D gene call, TRBD1, goes unchecked for lack of DNA. Germline values: CDR1 MNHEY, CDR2 SMNVEV (reference sequence). The CDR3 is made up of 18 amino acids.

The rearrangement links TRBV28 to TRBJ2-1; TCRdb proposes TRBD1, but this gene call is untestable without DNA. The germline gives CDR1 MDHEN, CDR2 SYDVKM. The CDR3 extends over 14 amino acids. The CDR3 loop is CASRSGTVFDEQFF.

The chain recombines TRBV21-1 with TRBJ2-5; TCRdb calls TRBD2, which cannot be checked without DNA. TRBV21-1 is designated a pseudogene. The CDR3 extends over 14 amino acids. The CDR3 spells CASSIIWELETQYF.

The J gene is TRBJ2-7, the V gene TRBV29-1; TCRdb outputs TRBD1, but without DNA this stays unchecked. The CDR3 has 13 residues. Germline V gene data show CDR1 as SQVTM and CDR2 as ANQGSEA. CDR3 amino acids: CSGGDRVSYEQYF.

J is TRBJ1-5 and V is TRBV7-9; TCRdb's assignment of TRBD1 cannot be checked, as there is no DNA. Germline V gene sequence: CDR1 SEHNR, CDR2 FQNEAQ (reference sequence). The CDR3 contains 14 residues. This chain's CDR3 is CASSEGTGNQPQHF.

This clonotype is classed as medium-sized (0.01 to 0.1%) by frequency. The chain employs TRBV29-1 and TRBJ1-1; no DNA is available, so the TRBD1 call from TCRdb remains unchecked. The CDR3 spans 14 residues. Germline V gene sequence: CDR1 SQVTM, CDR2 ANQGSEA. CDR3 in amino acids: CSVWGDREDTEAFF.

The gene calls are TRBV4-1 and TRBJ2-3. This CDR3 is 11 amino acids long. The germline V gene encodes CDR1 MGHRA and CDR2 YSYEKL. CDR3 residues: CASSSVDTQYF.

This clonotype is labeled medium-sized based on frequency. The rearrangement joins TRBV5-6 to TRBJ2-4; TCRdb lists TRBD1, though no DNA is available to test this call. The CDR3 sequence is 16 residues long. Germline values: CDR1 SGHDT, CDR2 YYEEEE. CDR3 residues: CASSPMFGARSHIQYF. The full variable domain, with the rest looked up from reference TRBV5-6 and TRBJ2-4, is DAGVTQSPTHLIKTRGQQVTLRCSPKSGHDTVSWYQQALGQGPQFIFQYYEEEERQRGNFPDRFSGHQFPNYSSELNVNALLLGDSALYLCASSPMFGARSHIQYFGAGTRLSVL.

This clonotype is medium-sized by frequency. The rearrangement joins TRBV27 to TRBJ2-1. The CDR3 covers 15 residues. Germline V CDR1 and CDR2: MNHEY, SMNVEV (reference sequence). The CDR3: CASSTLPSSYNEQFF.